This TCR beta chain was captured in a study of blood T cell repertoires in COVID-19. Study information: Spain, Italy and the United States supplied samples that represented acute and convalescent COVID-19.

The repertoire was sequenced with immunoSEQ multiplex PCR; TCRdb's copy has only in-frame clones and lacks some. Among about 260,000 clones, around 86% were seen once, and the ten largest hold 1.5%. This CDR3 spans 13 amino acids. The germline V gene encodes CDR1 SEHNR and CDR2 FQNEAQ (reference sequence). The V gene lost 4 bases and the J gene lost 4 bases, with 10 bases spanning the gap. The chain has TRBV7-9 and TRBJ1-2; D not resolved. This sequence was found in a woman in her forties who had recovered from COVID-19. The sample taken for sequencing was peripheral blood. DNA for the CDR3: TGTGCCAGCAGCTCGACACAACCCTATGGCTACACCTTC. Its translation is CASSSTQPYGYTF.